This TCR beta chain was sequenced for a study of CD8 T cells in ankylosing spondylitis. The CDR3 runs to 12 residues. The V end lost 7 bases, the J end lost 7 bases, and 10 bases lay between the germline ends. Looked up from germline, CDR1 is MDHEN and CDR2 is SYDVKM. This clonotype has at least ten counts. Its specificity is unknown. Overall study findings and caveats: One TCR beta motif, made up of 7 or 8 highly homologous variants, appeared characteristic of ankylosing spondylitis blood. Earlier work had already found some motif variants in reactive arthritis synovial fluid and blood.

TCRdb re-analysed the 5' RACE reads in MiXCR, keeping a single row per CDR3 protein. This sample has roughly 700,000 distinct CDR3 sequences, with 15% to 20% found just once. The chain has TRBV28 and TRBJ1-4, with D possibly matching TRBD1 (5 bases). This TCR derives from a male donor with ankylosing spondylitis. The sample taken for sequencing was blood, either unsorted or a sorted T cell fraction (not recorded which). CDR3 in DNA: TGTGCCAGCACCAGGGCGGCTGAAAAACTGTTTTTT. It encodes CASTRAAEKLFF.